This T cell receptor (beta chain) was identified in a study of shared T cell receptors in the human thymus. This CDR3 region has 13 residues. Germline V CDR1 and CDR2: MNHNS, SASEGT. Trimming took 4 bases from V and 4 from J, leaving 10 bases between them. Libraries were prepared by immunoSEQ multiplex PCR; TCRdb keeps only in-frame clonotypes and omits some of them. Among some 760,000 clones listed, approximately 85% were seen once. The same data also contributed to another study, on human thymus T cells. That work contributes: Related research found strongly overlapping thymic repertoires in unrelated individuals.

Source material: thymocytes. The rearrangement uses TRBV6-1 and TRBJ1-2, with D perhaps matching TRBD1 (5 bases). The clonotype was recovered from a girl under three years old with a congenital heart defect. The CDR3 coding sequence is TGTGCCAGCAGTGTTTCAGGGTTCTATGGCTACACCTTC. It translates to CASSVSGFYGYTF.